The sequence of this TCR beta chain was determined in a study of T cells after yellow fever vaccination. Study-wide results and limits: Clonotype sharing between CD4 and CD8 compartments was small.

TCRdb recomputed calls from the 5' RACE reads with MiXCR, one row per CDR3 protein. Of some 560,000 distinct CDR3 sequences listed, 17% were seen once; the top ten hold roughly a sixth. This clonotype showed up just a few times. Its antigen remains unidentified. The J segment lost 4 bases and the V segment lost 5 bases, leaving 8 bases of the junction unmatched. Germline CDR1 is MGHRA and CDR2 is YSYEKL. The CDR3 length is 15 residues. The clonotype was recovered from a man between 18 and 29 years old who received the YFV17D yellow fever vaccine. The gene calls are TRBV4-1 and TRBJ2-1; 7 bases align to TRBD1. This sample comprised PBMCs, obtained less than 6 days after the first yellow fever vaccination. The DNA for the CDR3 is TGCGCCAGCAGCTCTACCGGGACAGATTACAATGAGCAGTTCTTC. Its translation is CASSSTGTDYNEQFF.